The 23 T cell receptor beta chains listed next were all sequenced from one sample in a study of cytomegalovirus exposure and HLA in healthy donors listed by TCRdb under 2017. Libraries were prepared through the immunoSEQ multiplex PCR assay. For the multiplex PCR, a mixture combining 60 forward primers for TCR Vbeta segments and 13 reverse primers for TCR Jbeta segments was used. Here the immuneACCESS table is served through TCRdb, limited to in-frame sequences with V and J called. Missing clones are a known gap in these copies; in checked studies unresolved V genes cover under half, and the rest lacks a known reason. The sample records 120,000 or so clones, roughly 17% of which are singletons. Approximately 2.9% of the sample belongs to the ten largest clones. Input material: PBMCs. These receptors all stem from a female donor in good health and CMV-seropositive.

In this sample, this clone turned up a few times. The rearrangement joins TRBV28 to TRBJ2-7; no clear D gene. Trimming left V 4 bases short and J 2 bases short, with 12 bases between. The CDR3 length is 14 residues. Germline CDR1 is MDHEN and CDR2 is SYDVKM. CDR3: CASSWVGAPYEQYF. The CDR3 bases are TGTGCCAGCAGTTGGGTTGGAGCCCCCTACGAGCAGTACTTC.

In its sample, this clone was seen a few times. The CDR3: CASSGGGRTDTQYF. Written as DNA, the CDR3 is TGCGCCAGCTCCGGCGGGGGTCGTACAGATACGCAGTATTTT. This rearrangement joins TRBV5-1 to TRBJ2-3; 7 nucleotides match TRBD2. CDR1 is SGHRS, CDR2 YFSETQ, per germline. The J segment lost 3 bases and the V segment lost 7 bases, leaving 8 bases of the junction unmatched. The CDR3 has 14 amino acids. Supplemented by reference TRBV5-1 and TRBJ2-3, the full variable domain reads KAGVTQTPRYLIKTRGQQVTLSCSPISGHRSVSWYQQTPGQGLQFLFEYFSETQRNKGNFPGRFSGRQFSNSRSEMNVSTLELGDSALYLCASSGGGRTDTQYFGPGTRLTVL.

The chain employs TRBV7-9 and TRBJ2-1; 8 bases map to TRBD2. The CDR3 runs to 15 residues. Looked up from germline, CDR1 is SEHNR and CDR2 is FQNEAQ (reference sequence). V gave up 5 bases and J gave up 3 bases; unmatched junction bases: 6. The CDR3 DNA reads TGTGCCAGCAGCCCAAGCGGGGGCCTCTACAATGAGCAGTTCTTC. Protein: CASSPSGGLYNEQFF.

This clone came up a few times. CDR3 in DNA: TGTGCCAGCAGCACCCCCGCAGGGGGTCGTGAGCAGTACTTC. It specifies CASSTPAGGREQYF. The chain uses TRBV6-5 and TRBJ2-7; 7 nucleotides line up with TRBD1. Germline loops: CDR1 MNHEY, CDR2 SVGAGI. Trimming cost V 6 bases and J 7 bases; bases outside gene matches: 12. CDR3 length: 14 amino acids.

This chain links TRBV4-2 with TRBJ2-3; D possibly corresponds to TRBD2 (7 bases). Trimming took off 3 bases at V and 2 bases at J, with 18 bases between the two ends. Germline assignment: CDR1 LGHNA and CDR2 YNFKEQ. This CDR3 spans 17 amino acids. In nucleotides, the CDR3 is TGTGCCAGCAGCCACTCGGGGGGCCTCCAACTCACAGATACGCAGTATTTT. This gives the protein CASSHSGGLQLTDTQYF.

This chain joins TRBV30 and TRBJ1-2; 8 bases match TRBD1. Germline values: CDR1 GTSNPN, CDR2 SVGIG (reference sequence). This CDR3 comprises 13 residues. V lost 4 bases to trimming and J lost 5 bases; unmatched junction nucleotides: 6. The CDR3 protein is CAWTDRGGYGYTF. The DNA of the CDR3 is TGTGCCTGGACTGACAGGGGTGGGTATGGCTACACCTTC.

The genes are TRBV9 and TRBJ1-1, with 8 bases identical to TRBD1. This CDR3 has 14 amino acids. The V segment lost 3 bases and the J segment 2 bases; nucleotides outside the gene matches: 3. Germline-derived CDR1 and CDR2 are SGDLS and YYNGEE. The CDR3, as DNA: TGTGCCAGCAGCGCGACAGGGGATAACACTGAAGCTTTCTTT. This encodes CASSATGDNTEAFF.

This clone was seen at least ten times. This sequence joins TRBV4-3 and TRBJ2-3; no clear D gene. CDR3 size: 16 residues. V lost 1 base and J 3 bases, leaving 14 bases between the germline ends. From germline, CDR1 is LGHNA and CDR2 YSLEER. CDR3: CASSQGFGGATDTQYF. CDR3 sequence (DNA): TGCGCCAGCAGCCAAGGGTTTGGCGGCGCAACAGATACGCAGTATTTT.

This clone was counted only a few times. The chain combines TRBV27 with TRBJ2-1; 7 bases are shared with TRBD1. Unmatched junction bases numbered 6, after V lost 10 bases and J lost 0 bases. The CDR3 has 14 amino acids. CDR1 is MNHEY, CDR2 SMNVEV, per germline (reference sequence). Written as DNA, the CDR3 is TGTGCCACCCGGACAGGTGGCTCCTACAATGAGCAGTTCTTC. The encoded protein is CATRTGGSYNEQFF.

The rearrangement links TRBV6-5 to TRBJ2-3; D possibly corresponds to TRBD1 (6 bases). The V end lost 0 bases, the J end lost 6 bases, and 13 bases lay between the germline ends. CDR1 MNHEY and CDR2 SVGAGI come from the germline V gene. There are 15 residues in the CDR3. CDR3 sequence: CASSYSSRGPDTQYF. For the CDR3, the DNA is TGTGCCAGCAGTTACTCCAGCAGGGGACCGGATACGCAGTATTTT.

V is TRBV6-5 and J is TRBJ2-3; TRBD2 matches 7 bases. The J segment lost 9 bases and the V segment lost 0 bases, leaving 9 bases of the junction unmatched. Germline CDR1 is MNHEY and CDR2 is SVGAGI. The CDR3 consists of 15 residues. The CDR3: CASSYSYGEGLTQYF. The CDR3 DNA is TGTGCCAGCAGTTACTCGTATGGGGAGGGGCTCACGCAGTATTTT.

This clone has more than one count but fewer than ten. One junction end disagrees with the germline gene, perhaps due to a read error. This rearrangement joins TRBV7-7 to TRBJ2-2, with D possibly TRBD1 on 5 matching bases. Germline assignment: CDR1 SSHAT and CDR2 FNYEAQ (reference sequence). This CDR3 has 15 amino acids. CDR3 in amino acids: CASSVDRQVGGELFF. The CDR3 DNA follows: TGTGCTAGCAGCGTAGACAGACAAGTGGGCGGGGAGCTGTTTTTT. Full variable domain (missing parts from reference TRBV7-7 and TRBJ2-2): GAGVSQSPRYKVTKRGQDVTLRCDPISSHATLYWYQQALGQGPEFLTYFNYEAQPDKSGLPSDRFSAERPEGSISTLTIQRTEQRDSAMYRCASSVDRQVGGELFFGEGSRLTVL.

The J gene is TRBJ2-7, the V gene TRBV5-1; possible D gene TRBD2, 6 bases. The germline V and J ends were trimmed by 3 bases and 2 bases, with 12 bases remaining between them. CDR1 SGHRS and CDR2 YFSETQ come from the germline V gene. This CDR3 is built from 14 residues. CDR3 nucleotides: TGCGCCAGCAGCTCGGGCGGGGAAACCTACGAGCAGTACTTC. It translates to CASSSGGETYEQYF.

This clone was detected only a few times. The J gene is TRBJ2-3, the V gene TRBV29-1; unclear D gene. V lost 3 bases and J lost 0, with 7 bases in between. The CDR3 extends over 13 amino acids. Germline V gene data show CDR1 as SQVTM and CDR2 as ANQGSEA. The CDR3 bases are TGCAGCGTTGACGCAGGTAGCACAGATACGCAGTATTTT. This encodes CSVDAGSTDTQYF.

The rearrangement links TRBV7-9 to TRBJ1-5, with D possibly matching TRBD1 (5 bases). Per germline, CDR1 SEHNR and CDR2 FQNEAQ (reference sequence). The CDR3 has 17 residues. The V gene lost 0 bases and the J gene lost 4 bases, with 16 bases spanning the gap. As DNA, the CDR3 is TGTGCCAGCAGCTTAGCCCTCAGCGGGGAGGGGAATCAGCCCCAGCATTTT. Translation gives CASSLALSGEGNQPQHF.

The gene calls are TRBV5-4 and TRBJ2-3; 7 nucleotides align to TRBD2. The germline CDR1 and CDR2 sequences are SGHNT and YYREEE (reference sequence). The ends lost 1 base at V and 4 bases at J; junction bases unmatched: 9. The CDR3 runs 16 residues. In nucleotides, the CDR3 is TGTGCCAGCAGCTTGAGGCGGGAGAAGGTTGCAGATACGCAGTATTTT. Protein: CASSLRREKVADTQYF.

The V call is TRBV29-1, the J call TRBJ2-3, with 9 bases matching TRBD2. Losses at the gene ends were 3 bases for V and 0 bases for J; bases not matched to a gene: 13. Per germline, CDR1 SQVTM and CDR2 ANQGSEA. The CDR3 extends over 18 amino acids. The chain's CDR3 is CSVDPLREGRYSTDTQYF. The CDR3 region has the DNA TGCAGCGTTGATCCATTGCGGGAGGGCCGATATAGCACAGATACGCAGTATTTT.

The chain links TRBV5-6 to TRBJ2-1, with TRBD2 matching over 9 bases. The V gene end was trimmed by 5 bases and the J gene end by 2 bases; junction bases not matched to a gene: 5. The germline V gene encodes CDR1 SGHDT and CDR2 YYEEEE. The CDR3 loop spans 15 amino acids. CDR3 bases: TGTGCCAGCAGTTTAGCGGGAGACGCCTACAATGAGCAGTTCTTC. Residues: CASSLAGDAYNEQFF.

This clone was found a few times. This chain links TRBV7-8 with TRBJ2-1; weak D call: TRBD2 (5 bases). The CDR3 spans 15 residues. Per the germline V gene, CDR1 is SGHVS and CDR2 is FQNEAQ. Trimming pared 0 bases from V and 1 base from J, leaving 7 bases between. Here the CDR3 DNA reads TGTGCCAGCAGCTTAGCCCCGGGATCCTACAATGAGCAGTTCTTC. This sequence encodes CASSLAPGSYNEQFF.

The chain is built from TRBV6-1 and TRBJ2-1; tentatively, D is TRBD1 (5 bases). V lost 1 base, J lost 6 bases, and 16 bases lay in between. The CDR3 is 16 residues long. Germline-derived CDR1 and CDR2 are MNHNS and SASEGT. CDR3: CASSEDVGQGSNEQFF. CDR3 nucleotides: TGTGCCAGCAGTGAAGACGTGGGGCAAGGTAGCAATGAGCAGTTCTTC.

The chain employs TRBV5-4 and TRBJ1-1, with D perhaps matching TRBD1 (6 bases). The V gene's germline CDR1 is SGHNT and CDR2 YYREEE (reference sequence). Trimming took off 5 bases at V and 8 bases at J, with 16 bases between the two ends. There are 13 residues in the CDR3. The CDR3 loop is CASRTHGDNEAFF. In DNA, the CDR3 is TGTGCCAGCAGAACTCACGGGGACAACGAAGCTTTCTTT.

This clone was recorded a few times. This rearrangement joins TRBV12-5 to TRBJ1-2, with D perhaps TRBD1 (5 bases). The CDR3 totals 14 residues. The germline V gene encodes CDR1 LGHNT and CDR2 FRNRAP. Deletions cut 2 bases from V and 8 bases from J, with 15 bases between. CDR3 residues: CASGLRVGLRGYTF. CDR3 coding DNA: TGTGCTAGTGGTTTGAGAGTGGGACTGAGGGGCTACACCTTC.

This clone appeared a few times. The CDR3 sequence: CASQMAGEAFF. The CDR3 DNA sequence: TGTGCCAGCCAGATGGCAGGGGAAGCTTTCTTT. J is TRBJ1-1 and V is TRBV6-4, with TRBD1 as a possible D gene (5 bases). Trimming pared 8 bases from V and 8 bases from J, leaving 12 bases between. Per germline, CDR1 MRHNA and CDR2 SNTAGT. The CDR3 consists of 11 residues.